A selection of T cell receptor beta chains follows, all from one sample in a study of blood T cells in healthy people across ages. TCRdb called the 5' RACE reads again in MiXCR, with one record for every CDR3 protein. Seen here are roughly 730,000 distinct CDR3 sequences, around 50% observed once, and the top ten hold around 25%. The sequencing sample was made of blood. The receptors come from a man in his forties in good health. Each CDR3 is given with its conserved first and last residue.

>16|TRBJ2-3|TRBV7-8
CASNSDREGGQDTQYF
>15|TRBJ1-1|TRBV6-1
CASSELQGMGTEAFF
>15|TRBJ2-3|TRBV28
CASRLPGPATDTQYF
>15|TRBJ1-1|TRBV11-3
CASSLGQGANLEAFF
>12|TRBJ2-7|TRBV20-1
CSARDNGYEQYF
>17|TRBJ2-4|TRBV28
CASSLLVTSGGFDIQYF
>12|TRBJ2-7|TRBV3-1
CASSQAQREQYF
>14|TRBJ1-2|TRBV9
CASSVEQANDGYTF
>15|TRBJ1-5|TRBV7-2
CASSQIPLYNQPQHF
>13|TRBJ2-7|TRBV12-3/TRBV12-4
CASSARTGNEQYF
>17|TRBJ2-1|TRBV7-3
CASSSNAGKGSYNEQFF
>15|TRBJ2-2|TRBV3-1
CASSQRGLNTGELFF
>16|TRBJ2-3|TRBV13
CASSPVLAGGLDTQYF
>16|TRBJ1-6|TRBV28
CASKPGTLYYNSPLHF
>18|.|TRBV7-2
CASSSRGPGRAILDEQYF
>16|TRBJ2-1|TRBV27
CASSAGLADTLNEQFF
>16|.|TRBV12-3/TRBV12-4
CASSFSTSGFYNEQYF
>15|TRBJ2-3|TRBV12-3/TRBV12-4
CASSWSSTSTDTQYF
>12|TRBJ1-2|TRBV29-1
CSVGWGIYGYTF
>12|TRBJ2-7|TRBV27
CASRAPSYEQYF
>11|TRBJ2-1|TRBV20-1
CSAPPGLFQFF
>14|TRBJ2-5|TRBV25-1
CASSAPGGEETQYF
>15|TRBJ2-1|TRBV3-1
CASSQNPGGGGEQFF
>13|TRBJ2-1|TRBV10-3
CAISERGGGEQFF
>18|TRBJ2-1|TRBV7-9
CASSSVGITHQDYNEQFF
>15|TRBJ2-7|TRBV10-3
CAISEGQGQTYEQYF
>14|TRBJ2-5|TRBV2
CASSGDQGQETQYF